This T cell receptor beta chain was recovered during a study of T cells in Graves' hyperthyroidism and ophthalmopathy. Study outcomes and limitations: Ophthalmopathy could be told apart from stable hyperthyroidism with a 13 V-J model. The model anticipated ophthalmopathy a median about 7 months pre-onset.

Germline V gene sequence: CDR1 SGHAT, CDR2 FQNNGV. The CDR3 covers 17 residues. The V and J ends lost 4 bases and 5 bases, in that order; junction bases with no gene match: 13. Over 8 ml fresh peripheral blood yielded the PBMCs. The CDR3 regions of TCR beta were amplified from RNA transcripts. The TCR CDR3 first-round RT-PCR relied on the HTBI primer set. TCRdb ran MiXCR on the multiplex PCR reads and lists one entry per CDR3 protein. The sample consists of some 760,000 distinct CDR3 sequences, 14% of them appearing once. This clonotype has a count of ten or more. Antigen unknown. The V gene is TRBV11-2, the J gene TRBJ2-7; 11 bases align to TRBD1. The source of this sequence is a woman aged 18-35 years with Graves' hyperthyroidism. Sequenced material: blood. The CDR3 is CASSSPVLGQGVHEQYF. The CDR3 DNA reads TGTGCCAGCAGCTCCCCGGTTTTGGGACAGGGGGTCCACGAGCAGTACTTC. The whole variable domain, remainder taken from reference TRBV11-2 and TRBJ2-7, is EAGVAQSPRYKIIEKRQSVAFWCNPISGHATLYWYQQILGQGPKLLIQFQNNGVVDDSQLPKDRFSAERLKGVDSTLKIQPAKLEDSAVYLCASSSPVLGQGVHEQYFGPGTRLTVT.